This record concerns one T cell receptor (beta chain) sequence. The antigen it recognizes is unknown. Nothing much larger sits one base from this clone, and base qualities are not available. This entry comes from a study of cytomegalovirus exposure and HLA in healthy donors (dated by TCRdb to 2016 to 2017). Describing the broader study: In an earlier analysis of fewer than 750 of the donors, 276 Gb of sequence data and 117 million unique TCR beta sequences from some 170 million T cells were reported. Because of strong linkage in the cohort, four to six DR-DQ haplotypes were treated as single units for association and clustering. On average, 235,054 unique TCR beta nucleotide sequences were sequenced per donor among fewer than 500 genotyped donors of the cohort, with 15% to 20% of those sequences being non-productive. The aim of the study was to test whether cataloging public T cell receptors could identify signatures of past pathogen exposure. Rather than drawing on any new phenotypic data, the later analysis identified candidate immune exposures from TCR beta sequences and the way those sequences occurred across donors. Of the roughly 390 genotyped donors, roughly 80% were placed in the genetic ancestry cluster associated with self-reported Caucasian donors. To predict cytomegalovirus infection status, the study brought together high-throughput TCR immunosequencing, statistical association of individual TCRs with disease status, and machine learning. The number of donors typed differed by locus, with 629-630 for A, B, C, DRB1 and DQB1, roughly 550 for DQA1, approximately 570 for DPA1, and approximately 470 for DPB1. Donor age, sex, ethnicity and CMV serostatus were compiled together with the repertoire data. An earlier analysis of some 500 of the donors applied high-throughput TCR beta sequencing to assess whether each TCR beta V gene segment acted as functional or pseudogenic. Genome-wide SNP genotypes for about 65% of the 666 donors were used in a later genetic analysis, which treated that subset as a discovery cohort. Every discovery cohort repertoire had been produced on one sequencing platform. An early release that covered about 600 HLA-typed donors contained approximately 300 gigabases of sequencing data and tens of millions of unique TCR sequences. A later analysis re-analyzed previously published TCR beta repertoires from 666 donors and added high-resolution HLA genotyping to study TCR occurrence patterns. In addition to the first cohort of around 670 subjects, a separate validation cohort of approximately 130 different subjects was used. Using immunosequencing, the study profiled T cell repertoires from 666 subjects and related those repertoires to cytomegalovirus serostatus. Both class I and class II loci were covered by HLA typing, at four-digit resolution.

The cohort was made up of 500 to 850 healthy bone marrow donors. Cohort members were all nominally healthy when sampled, although unrecorded immune exposures were likely present. The donor tested CMV seropositive and was one of the 289 seropositive cohort members. A peripheral blood sample was provided by each donor, and peripheral blood mononuclear cells were used for TCR beta sequencing. The Qiagen DNeasy Blood Extraction Kit was used to extract genomic DNA from the blood cell samples. Via the germline V gene (reference sequence), CDR1 is LNHNV and CDR2 YYDKDF. Its CDR3 holds 18 amino acids, cysteine through phenylalanine. Solely the CDR3 DNA is kept, with 54 bases framed from the first base. V is cut back by 0 bases and J by 7 bases, with 15 bases in the junction unmatched. Libraries came from the immunoSEQ multiplex PCR assay. A mixture of 60 forward primers for TCR Vbeta segments and 13 reverse primers for TCR Jbeta segments was used in the multiplex PCR. Amplification of the CDR3 region of rearranged TCR beta genes was performed with a multiplex PCR assay on genomic DNA. The Illumina HiSeq System was used to sequence the amplified TCR beta libraries as 87-base-pair reads. The paper's data handling went like this. In a later analysis, tens of millions of unique TCR beta chains were counted across the 500 to 700 repertoires, and about 9.9 million of these chains were shared by at least two donors. A nearest-neighbor algorithm error-corrected the raw reads and collapsed the reads into unique sequences, merging closely related sequences to remove PCR and sequencing errors. V, D and J gene segments were assigned by aligning CDR3 sequences to IMGT reference sequences. For a sequence to be retained, a match of at least six nucleotides to both a V gene segment and a J gene segment was required. A rearrangement was called productive if the CDR3 had no stop codons and remained in frame with V and J, and every other rearrangement was called non-productive. CDR3 was defined by IMGT convention, running from the second conserved V-encoded cysteine to the conserved J-encoded phenylalanine. In an earlier analysis of approximately 590 of the donors, sequences lacking an unambiguous match to a single V gene segment were excluded. An earlier analysis of several hundred of the donors called V segments functional above 56.7% productive rearrangements and segregating when the between-donor standard deviation exceeded 5%. A statistical classification framework was built for diagnosing cytomegalovirus status from the catalog of TCR beta chain sequences. In a later analysis, TCR nucleotide sequences were compared against IMGT/GENE-DB human TR gene sequences so that V and J genes could be assigned. A later analysis assigned CDR3 sequences and most-parsimonious VDJ recombination scenarios with the TCRdist pipeline. A later analysis defined each TCR beta chain by its CDR3 amino acid sequence plus V-gene family, and excluded reads lacking a unique V-gene family. To address suspected cross-contamination and a sequencing artifact, a later analysis removed 450 to 700 highly shared, low-generation-probability nucleotide sequences. In a later analysis, a clonal expansion index for each public chain was calculated from normalized within-repertoire ranks of inferred template counts. In a later analysis, generation probabilities were computed using a VDJ recombination model fitted to out-of-frame rearrangements, and the results were checked against IGoR. In a later analysis, hypergeometric tests were used to score TCR-TCR, TCR-HLA and TCR-CMV co-occurrence, with a repertoire-size bias correction applied to TCR pairs. To estimate false discovery rates, a later analysis permuted the HLA or CMV assignments 20 times. In a later analysis, co-occurring TCRs were grouped with DBSCAN, and TCRdist sequence similarity was added when clustering was performed within HLA-allele-positive subsets. For co-occurrence clustering, repertoires with fewer than 30,000 or more than 120,000 public chains were excluded, along with four to six repertoires with anomalous nucleotide sharing. Entries here come from immuneACCESS through TCRdb and include only in-frame sequences with V and J called. Some clones fail to appear in such tables; in the studies checked, an unresolved V gene covers under half of the shortfall, and the cause of the remainder is unknown. The V and J calls and clone size were taken over from that table, and D and trimming were inferred from the DNA. The sample table shows approximately 80,000 clones, and less than 80% are seen once. The ten largest clonotypes hold 20% to 25% of the sample.

The full study reports these points: The authors suggested that the approach could potentially be extended to other disease states and immunological phenotypes. Most CMV-associated TCR beta chains appeared to be HLA-restricted in a later analysis, and the HLA associations seemed to be driven largely by CMV exposure. A later genetic analysis reported fewer N-insertions in productive TCRs among donors in an Asian-associated ancestry cluster than the roughly 620-donor mean. Cytomegalovirus status was reported to be diagnosed by the classifier with high specificity and sensitivity in both the original and validation cohorts. While some public TCRs were present in many individuals, most TCR sequences turned up only very rarely across donors. When HLA alleles, especially DR and DQ, strongly co-occurred, attributing TCR associations to individual alleles was difficult. A cluster of highly shared sequence variants was judged likely to represent a technical artifact of the sequencing pipeline. The study gave a list of roughly 150 TCR beta chains associated with cytomegalovirus. Correlated functional status among segregating V segments might reflect linkage disequilibrium, but an unknown experimental factor could not be ruled out. The earlier analysis of around 600 of the donors excluded seventeen rarely observed V segments, including chromosome 9 orphons, because counts were too low. HLA typing was unavailable for some donors at each locus, so association tests used only the typed subset. A later analysis associated 15,000 or so TCR beta sequences with specific HLA alleles at a false discovery rate of 0.05. Several of the top co-occurrence clusters appeared to be linked to parvovirus B19, influenza, CMV and Epstein-Barr virus, according to a later analysis. The 87-base-pair reads could not distinguish some IMGT-functional V segments, including TRBV6-2 and TRBV6-3, so those segments were excluded. This cohort had only TCR beta chains sequenced, and the lack of alpha or paired-chain data limited which features could be detected. In an earlier analysis of several hundred of the donors, most TCR beta V segments were observed in productive rearrangements about 90% or about 30% of the time, broadly matching IMGT annotations. For the cohort, immune exposure information was limited to CMV serostatus. A further reported finding was that TCR beta sequences accurately predicted the HLA-A and HLA-B alleles for most subjects in the first cohort. In a later analysis, HLA-associated TCR beta chains showed more clonal expansion and lower generation probabilities than non-associated chains that were equally common. In a later analysis, TCR association rates were found to vary across HLA loci, with the most associated TCRs seen for DRB1 alleles and the fewest for HLA-C alleles. In vitro tests confirmed that a few of the cytomegalovirus-associated TCR beta chains recognize cytomegalovirus antigens. Presence/absence analyses assumed roughly uniform sequencing depth across donors, an assumption that may not hold. In a later genetic analysis, a missense DCLRE1C variant was associated with V-gene and J-gene trimming of TCR beta chains, and the association was replicated in an independent cohort.

Sequencing used PBMCs. The chain was built from TRBV15 and TRBJ1-2; 9 bases in the junction line up with TRBD1. The TCR originated in a man aged 25 to 40 in good health and CMV-seropositive. CDR3 reads: CATSRDYTGTGNLGGYTF. The DNA sequence reads TGTGCCACCAGCAGAGATTACACCGGGACAGGGAATTTAGGTGGCTACACCTTC.